Listed below are T cell receptor beta chains from one sample, sequenced in a study of control samples from healthy donors and cancer patients. This table comes from immunoSEQ multiplex PCR, and its TCRdb copy is limited to in-frame clones, with some not included. Found here are approximately 170,000 clones, about 94% of them singletons; the top ten hold approximately 4%. The sequenced material came from blood. The source of these receptors is a woman aged 60-75 years in good health. CDR3s include the opening cysteine and the closing phenylalanine or tryptophan. A D gene is named only where the DNA matches it firmly. A row's size may be missing; if present it is once, few, many or a size class.

size | D | J | V | DNA | CDR3
. | TRBD1 | TRBJ2-6 | TRBV27 | TGTGCCAGCAGTTTCCGACCCGGACAGGGAAAAACTACTGGGGCCAACGTCCTGACTTTC | CASSFRPGQGKTTGANVLTF
once | . | TRBJ1-5 | TRBV19 | TGTGCCAGTAGTATATCGTGGACGGAGGGCAATCAGCCCCAGCATTTT | CASSISWTEGNQPQHF
. | . | TRBJ1-5 | TRBV6-5 | TGTGCCAGCAGCATGTTCAATAGCAATCAGCCCCAGCATTTT | CASSMFNSNQPQHF
. | TRBD1 | TRBJ1-4 | TRBV2 | TGTGCCAGCAGTCGGGACAGAACTAATGAAAAACTGTTTTTT | CASSRDRTNEKLFF
once | . | TRBJ2-1 | TRBV6-5 | TGTGCCAGCAGTCGGACAGAGAATGAGCAGTTCTTC | CASSRTENEQFF
once | . | TRBJ2-3 | TRBV20-1 | TGCAGTGCTAGTTTAGGGCGTGATCGAGATACGCAGTATTTT | CSASLGRDRDTQYF
. | . | TRBJ2-7 | TRBV30 | TGTGCCTGGAGTGGGACTGCTATCGAGGTGCAGTACTTC | CAWSGTAIEVQYF
. | TRBD1 | TRBJ1-4 | TRBV7-9 | TGTGCCAGCAGTACCGGGACAGATAATGAAAAACTGTTTTTT | CASSTGTDNEKLFF
. | . | TRBJ2-7 | TRBV21-1 | TGTGCCAGCGAAGCGACAGTGGCCTACGAGCAGTACTTC | CASEATVAYEQYF
. | . | TRBJ1-2 | TRBV28 | TGTGCCAGCAGCGGGAATTCAGCTAACTATGGCTACACCTTC | CASSGNSANYGYTF
. | TRBD1 | TRBJ2-2 | TRBV6-1 | TGTGCCAGCAGTGCTACAGGGGCCCATTCTATCGGGGAGCTGTTTTTT | CASSATGAHSIGELFF
. | TRBD1 | TRBJ1-4 | TRBV4-1 | TGCGCCAGCAGCCCCTATACAGGGGGTAATGAAAAACTGTTTTTT | CASSPYTGGNEKLFF
. | . | TRBJ1-2 | TRBV5-6 | TGTGCCAGCAGCACAGGGCTGGCTAACTATGGCTACACCTTC | CASSTGLANYGYTF
. | TRBD1 | TRBJ1-5 | TRBV2 | TGTGCCAGTCGACAGGGTCGGATGAGCAATCAGCCCCAGCATTTT | CASRQGRMSNQPQHF
once | TRBD2 | TRBJ2-1 | TRBV10-3 | TGTGCCATCAGCAGAACTAGCGGGACATACAATGAGCAGTTCTTC | CAISRTSGTYNEQFF
. | . | TRBJ1-1 | TRBV3-1/TRBV3-2 | TGTGCCAGCAGCCAAGACACGGAGAAAGCTTTCTTT | CASSQDTEKAFF
. | TRBD1 | TRBJ2-2 | TRBV6-2/TRBV6-3 | TGTGCCAGCAGTTATAGGGCAGGGGGTCTCACCGGGGAGCTGTTTTTT | CASSYRAGGLTGELFF
once | . | TRBJ1-5 | TRBV7-2 | TGTGCCAGCAGCTACCGGTCGGGCGGGGGAAGCAATCAGCCCCAGCATTTT | CASSYRSGGGSNQPQHF
once | . | TRBJ2-2 | TRBV7-6 | TGTGCCAGCAGCTCGGTTGGCGGGGACTACACCGGGGAGCTGTTTTTT | CASSSVGGDYTGELFF
. | . | TRBJ2-1 | TRBV7-2 | TGTGCCAGCAGCTTAATTGAGGGTGAGCAGTTCTTC | CASSLIEGEQFF
. | . | TRBJ1-6 | TRBV9 | TGTGCCAGCAGCCCCCTCCCAGGGAGAAGCAATTCACCCCTCCACTTT | CASSPLPGRSNSPLHF
. | TRBD1 | TRBJ2-3 | TRBV5-1 | TGCGCCAGCAGCTTGGGCGACAGGGAGACAGATACGCAGTATTTT | CASSLGDRETDTQYF
. | . | TRBJ1-3 | TRBV5-5 | TGTGCCAGCAGCTTCGTTGCGGACGCAAACACCATATATTTT | CASSFVADANTIYF